This is a list of T cell receptor beta chains from one sample in a study of blood T cells in healthy people across ages. TCRdb reprocessed the 5' RACE reads with MiXCR, giving one entry per CDR3 protein. The sample carries approximately 700,000 distinct CDR3 sequences, approximately 30% recorded once. The specimen was blood. The receptors were gathered from a woman of 80 years or more in good health. The conserved cysteine and the conserved F or W are not part of the CDR3 here. A D gene is named only where the DNA matches it firmly.

TRBV27	TRBJ1-2	TRBD1	ATALYTGGYGYT
TRBV7-9	TRBJ1-4	TRBD1	ASSPGTGATNEKLF
TRBV9	TRBJ2-7	.	ASSVSIADYEQY
TRBV7-3	TRBJ2-1	.	ASSPPGIEQF
TRBV7-2	TRBJ2-5	TRBD1	ASSFRGTGVRETQY
TRBV28	TRBJ2-1	.	ASSFPQSPYNEQF
TRBV6-1	TRBJ2-5	.	ASSEGQADQETQY
TRBV7-2	TRBJ2-1	TRBD1	ASSLEGGTEQF
TRBV10-3	TRBJ2-7	TRBD1	AISSQDRGVYEQY
TRBV20-1	TRBJ2-1	TRBD2	SVSPPGTSGGGEQF
TRBV7-2	TRBJ2-7	.	ASSFRSEGGFYEQY
TRBV29-1	TRBJ2-7	.	SVGASKVHEQY
TRBV7-3	TRBJ2-3	.	ASSSPIQHTDTQY
TRBV29-1	TRBJ2-1	.	SVSGTQQF
TRBV30	TRBJ2-2	TRBD1	AWSGQSNTGELF
TRBV28	TRBJ2-3	TRBD2	TTSGDFTDTQY
TRBV6-1	TRBJ2-3	.	ASSEAFYAQY
TRBV7-8	.	.	AGSLEETQY
TRBV5-1	TRBJ2-7	.	ASSVPEVGGYEQY
TRBV9	TRBJ2-1	TRBD2	ASSVGGSGGDSEQF
TRBV6-1	TRBJ1-3	.	ASSDQGQGHRNTIY
TRBV3-1	TRBJ2-2	.	ASSQGTFPAGGLF
TRBV20-1	TRBJ1-2	.	SARVKYGYT
TRBV2	TRBJ2-1	TRBD2	AGRLGLAGGNGQF
TRBV11-2	TRBJ2-1	TRBD1	ASSLDGTDETGDEQF
TRBV5-1	.	.	ASSWLSGRQTQY
TRBV20-1	TRBJ1-5	.	SASQATGGNQPQH
TRBV6-5	TRBJ2-1	.	ASSYDWGFFNEQF
TRBV27	TRBJ1-4	.	ASSPPLDEKLF
TRBV20-1	TRBJ1-1	.	SAPPGRRDTEAF
TRBV20-1	TRBJ1-2	TRBD1	SASDRGSYGYT
TRBV29-1	TRBJ2-5	.	SVGGQGPDQETQY
TRBV30	TRBJ1-2	.	AWSQDSGGRLYGYT